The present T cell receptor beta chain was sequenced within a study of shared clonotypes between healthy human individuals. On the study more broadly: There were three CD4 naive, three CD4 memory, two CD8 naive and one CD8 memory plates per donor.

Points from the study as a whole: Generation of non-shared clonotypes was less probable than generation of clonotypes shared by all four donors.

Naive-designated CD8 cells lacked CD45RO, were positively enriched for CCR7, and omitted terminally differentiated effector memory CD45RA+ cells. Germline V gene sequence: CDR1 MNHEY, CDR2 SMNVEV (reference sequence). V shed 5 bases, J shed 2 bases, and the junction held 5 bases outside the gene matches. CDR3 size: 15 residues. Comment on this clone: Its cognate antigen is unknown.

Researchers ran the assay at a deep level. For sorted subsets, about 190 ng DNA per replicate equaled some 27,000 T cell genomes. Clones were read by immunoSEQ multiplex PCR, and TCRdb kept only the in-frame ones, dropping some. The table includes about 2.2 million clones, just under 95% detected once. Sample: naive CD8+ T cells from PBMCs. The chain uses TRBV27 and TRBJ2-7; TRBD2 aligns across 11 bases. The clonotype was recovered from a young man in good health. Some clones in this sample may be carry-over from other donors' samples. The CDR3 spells CASSPRGLAAYEQYF. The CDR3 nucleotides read TGTGCCAGCAGTCCCCGGGGACTAGCGGCCTACGAGCAGTACTTC.